The 21 T cell receptor beta chains in this list originate from one sample, sequenced in a study of cytomegalovirus exposure and HLA in healthy donors. Here immunoSEQ multiplex PCR was the method, and the copy in TCRdb shows in-frame clones only, minus some. This sample carries 140,000 or so clones, approximately 90% of them seen once, and the ten largest clones take about 4.9%. Material for sequencing was PBMCs. The receptor set was obtained from a man aged 18 to 35 in good health and CMV-seropositive.

This clone was observed once. The rearrangement uses TRBV15 and TRBJ2-2; TRBD2 matches at 7 bases. Germline-derived CDR1 and CDR2 are LNHNV and YYDKDF (reference sequence). This CDR3 has 16 residues. V shed 3 bases and J 2 bases; nucleotides not matched to a gene: 6. The CDR3 protein is CATSRWGGRNTGELFF. The CDR3 bases are TGTGCCACCAGCAGGTGGGGGGGACGTAACACCGGGGAGCTGTTTTTT.

This chain links TRBV6-1 with TRBJ2-7; 8 bases map to TRBD2. With V trimmed by 11 bases and J by 2 bases, 11 bases remained unmatched. CDR3 size: 14 residues. The V gene's germline CDR1 is MNHNS and CDR2 SASEGT. The CDR3 sequence: CAPHSGARTYEQYF. The DNA for the CDR3 is TGTGCCCCCCATAGCGGGGCAAGGACCTACGAGCAGTACTTC.

The V and J genes are TRBV2 and TRBJ2-2, with TRBD2 as a possible D gene (5 bases). From germline, CDR1 is SNHLY and CDR2 FYNNEI. This CDR3 has 14 amino acids. V gave up 6 bases and J gave up 10 bases, with 18 bases separating them. CDR3 nucleotide sequence: TGTGCCAGCAGCGTGAGAGGGCCCCCCGTGGAGCTGTTTTTT. The encoded protein is CASSVRGPPVELFF. Looking up the rest from reference TRBV2 and TRBJ2-2 gives the full variable domain: EPEVTQTPSHQVTQMGQEVILRCVPISNHLYFYWYRQILGQKVEFLVSFYNNEISEKSEIFDDQFSVERPDGSNFTLKIRSTKLEDSAMYFCASSVRGPPVELFFGEGSRLTVL.

The rearrangement joins TRBV6-5 to TRBJ2-7; 9 bases line up with TRBD2. V shed 2 bases, J shed 2 bases, and the junction held 4 bases outside the gene matches. Germline V CDR1 and CDR2: MNHEY, SVGAGI. This CDR3 comprises 15 residues. Here the CDR3 reads CASSYGAGGTYEQYF. The DNA of the CDR3 is TGTGCCAGCAGTTACGGAGCGGGGGGAACCTACGAGCAGTACTTC.

This clone occurred once. V gene TRBV19 combines with J gene TRBJ2-5, with 9 bases fitting TRBD1. The CDR3 length is 15 residues. Germline V CDR1 and CDR2: LNHDA, SQIVND (reference sequence). Germline trimming cut 5 bases from V and 4 bases from J; bases unmatched to any gene: 8. CDR3: CASSSRTGVGETQYF. DNA of the CDR3: TGTGCCAGTAGTTCCAGGACAGGGGTTGGAGAGACCCAGTACTTC.

The chain carries TRBV2 and TRBJ1-6; D call uncertain. CDR1 SNHLY and CDR2 FYNNEI come from the germline V gene. With 2 bases removed from V and 0 bases from J, the gap between germline ends came to 11 bases. CDR3 size: 17 residues. This CDR3 reads CASSEWEVSSYNSPLHF. Written as DNA, the CDR3 is TGTGCCAGCAGTGAATGGGAGGTGAGCTCCTATAATTCACCCCTCCACTTT. The whole variable domain, remainder taken from reference TRBV2 and TRBJ1-6, is EPEVTQTPSHQVTQMGQEVILRCVPISNHLYFYWYRQILGQKVEFLVSFYNNEISEKSEIFDDQFSVERPDGSNFTLKIRSTKLEDSAMYFCASSEWEVSSYNSPLHFGNGTRLTVT.

This rearrangement joins TRBV19 to TRBJ1-2; D possibly corresponds to TRBD1 (6 bases). Germline V gives CDR1 LNHDA, CDR2 SQIVND (reference sequence). This CDR3 region has 15 residues. Trimming took 7 bases from V and 2 from J, leaving 17 bases between them. CDR3 nucleotides: TGTGCCAGTACTACCCCGGACAGTTCCAACTATGGCTACACCTTC. Translating it yields CASTTPDSSNYGYTF.

J is TRBJ2-1 and V is TRBV5-1; D is undetermined. The germline gives CDR1 SGHRS, CDR2 YFSETQ. The germline V and J ends were trimmed by 4 bases and 8 bases, with 10 bases remaining between them. This CDR3 has 12 residues. The CDR3 DNA reads as TGCGCCAGCAGCCTCGCCCCGGATGAGCAGTTCTTC. Amino acids: CASSLAPDEQFF.

This chain connects TRBV30 to TRBJ1-1, with TRBD1 matching 7 bases. Germline V gene lookup returns CDR1 GTSNPN and CDR2 SVGIG (reference sequence). V lost 1 base and J lost 5; bases outside the gene matches: 7. This CDR3 has 14 residues. In nucleotides, the CDR3 is TGTGCCTGGAGTGGTCTAGGGGGCTGGACTGAAGCTTTCTTT. It yields the protein CAWSGLGGWTEAFF. The full variable domain, completed using reference TRBV30 and TRBJ1-1, is SQTIHQWPATLVQPVGSPLSLECTVEGTSNPNLYWYRQAAGRGLQLLFYSVGIGQISSEVPQNLSASRPQDRQFILSSKKLLLSDSGFYLCAWSGLGGWTEAFFGQGTRLTVV.

This clone was seen just once. This CDR3 is CASSQVSSGSFPDTQYF. CDR3 sequence (DNA): TGCGCCAGCAGCCAAGTGAGTAGCGGCAGTTTTCCAGATACGCAGTATTTT. V and J are TRBV4-1 and TRBJ2-3; perhaps TRBD2 as D (6 bases). This CDR3 region has 17 residues. With 1 base removed from V and 4 bases from J, the gap between germline ends came to 18 bases. CDR1 is MGHRA, CDR2 YSYEKL, per germline.

The rearrangement joins TRBV7-6 to TRBJ2-1; D may be TRBD1 (5 bases). V lost 2 bases and J 5 bases, leaving 10 bases between the germline ends. The germline CDR1 and CDR2 sequences are SGHVS and FNYEAQ. CDR3 size: 14 residues. The CDR3 DNA follows: TGTGCCAGCAGCTTATGGACGGACAACAATGAGCAGTTCTTC. Amino acid sequence: CASSLWTDNNEQFF. Based on the CDR3 plus reference TRBV7-6 and TRBJ2-1, the full variable domain is GAGVSQSPRYKVTKRGQDVALRCDPISGHVSLYWYRQALGQGPEFLTYFNYEAQQDKSGLPNDRFSAERPEGSISTLTIQRTEQRDSAMYRCASSLWTDNNEQFFGPGTRLTVL.

For the CDR3, the DNA is TGTGCTAGTGGTTTTAAGGCACCGGGGGAGCAGTACTTC. It yields the protein CASGFKAPGEQYF. This rearrangement joins TRBV12-5 to TRBJ2-7, with D tentatively TRBD2 (5 bases). This CDR3 has 13 amino acids. Trimming took 3 bases from V and 7 from J, leaving 13 bases between them. Germline-derived CDR1 and CDR2 are LGHNT and FRNRAP.

The CDR3 is CASSLIVLAGDTGELFF. The CDR3 region has the DNA TGTGCCAGCAGCTTGATCGTCCTAGCGGGAGACACCGGGGAGCTGTTTTTT. V gene TRBV5-4 combines with J gene TRBJ2-2, with 10 positions matching TRBD2. CDR1 and CDR2 from the germline V gene are SGHNT and YYREEE (reference sequence). The V segment lost 1 base and the J segment 3 bases; nucleotides outside the gene matches: 6. The CDR3 contains 17 residues.

V usage is TRBV28 and J usage is TRBJ2-7, with TRBD2 matching 8 bases. The CDR3 is 13 residues long. The V gene end was trimmed by 7 bases and the J gene end by 2 bases; junction bases not matched to a gene: 4. The germline V gene encodes CDR1 MDHEN and CDR2 SYDVKM. CDR3 coding DNA: TGTGCCAGCAAAAGCGGGGGAACCTACGAGCAGTACTTC. It encodes CASKSGGTYEQYF.

In nucleotides, the CDR3 is TGTGCCTGGAGTGTATACGGGGTAAATGAGCAGTTCTTC. It encodes CAWSVYGVNEQFF. The chain joins TRBV30 to TRBJ2-1, with D possibly TRBD2 on 5 matching bases. CDR1 GTSNPN and CDR2 SVGIG come from the germline V gene (reference sequence). Trimming left V 0 bases short and J 7 bases short, with 10 bases between. The CDR3 loop spans 13 amino acids.

This clone appeared once. The chain uses TRBV11-2 and TRBJ1-4; D is ambiguous. Trimming shortened V by 2 bases and J by 4 bases, and 11 bases separated the two germline ends. The germline gives CDR1 SGHAT, CDR2 FQNNGV. The CDR3 is 15 residues long. The CDR3 sequence: CASSLTPGSNEKLFF. CDR3 nucleotides: TGTGCCAGCAGCTTAACCCCGGGTAGTAATGAAAAACTGTTTTTT.

The chain combines TRBV19 with TRBJ2-5; unclear D gene. The germline V gene encodes CDR1 LNHDA and CDR2 SQIVND (reference sequence). This CDR3 region has 16 residues. V was pared by 1 base and J by 2 bases, with 14 bases between. The CDR3 DNA follows: TGTGCCAGTAGTATAGCCGCAACAGTCGCTCAAGAGACCCAGTACTTC. As protein: CASSIAATVAQETQYF.

J is TRBJ2-2 and V is TRBV6-4, with D maybe TRBD2 (5 bases). V dropped 2 bases and J dropped 0 bases, with 10 bases sitting between them. The CDR3 length is 16 residues. CDR1 MRHNA and CDR2 SNTAGT come from the germline V gene. The CDR3 sequence: CASSDDRRPNTGELFF. CDR3 sequence (DNA): TGTGCCAGCAGTGACGACCGGAGGCCGAACACCGGGGAGCTGTTTTTT.

This clone was counted a single time. This CDR3 is CASRRGGNRDSGNTIYF. CDR3 nucleotides: TGTGCCAGCAGGAGGGGAGGGAATAGGGACTCTGGAAACACCATATATTTT. The chain uses TRBV7-9 and TRBJ1-3; D might be TRBD1 (5 bases). Deletions cut 6 bases from V and 0 bases from J, with 18 bases between. The CDR3 loop spans 17 amino acids. The germline CDR1 and CDR2 sequences are SEHNR and FQNEAQ (reference sequence).

In this sample, this clone turned up once. This chain links TRBV19 with TRBJ1-5; the D is unclear. The V and J ends lost 7 bases and 0 bases respectively, with 19 bases between them. Germline CDR1 reads LNHDA; CDR2 reads SQIVND (reference sequence). There are 17 residues in the CDR3. The CDR3 reads CASIATTGFYSNQPQHF. CDR3 coding DNA: TGTGCCAGTATTGCGACGACGGGGTTCTATAGCAATCAGCCCCAGCATTTT.

The chain carries TRBV5-6 and TRBJ2-6; the match to TRBD1 covers 8 bases. Germline assignment: CDR1 SGHDT and CDR2 YYEEEE. CDR3 length equals 18 residues. V was clipped by 2 bases and J by 0 bases; unmatched bases: 7. The CDR3 is CASSFRTGSSSGANVLTF. CDR3 DNA sequence: TGTGCCAGCAGCTTTAGGACAGGGAGTTCCTCTGGGGCCAACGTCCTGACTTTC.